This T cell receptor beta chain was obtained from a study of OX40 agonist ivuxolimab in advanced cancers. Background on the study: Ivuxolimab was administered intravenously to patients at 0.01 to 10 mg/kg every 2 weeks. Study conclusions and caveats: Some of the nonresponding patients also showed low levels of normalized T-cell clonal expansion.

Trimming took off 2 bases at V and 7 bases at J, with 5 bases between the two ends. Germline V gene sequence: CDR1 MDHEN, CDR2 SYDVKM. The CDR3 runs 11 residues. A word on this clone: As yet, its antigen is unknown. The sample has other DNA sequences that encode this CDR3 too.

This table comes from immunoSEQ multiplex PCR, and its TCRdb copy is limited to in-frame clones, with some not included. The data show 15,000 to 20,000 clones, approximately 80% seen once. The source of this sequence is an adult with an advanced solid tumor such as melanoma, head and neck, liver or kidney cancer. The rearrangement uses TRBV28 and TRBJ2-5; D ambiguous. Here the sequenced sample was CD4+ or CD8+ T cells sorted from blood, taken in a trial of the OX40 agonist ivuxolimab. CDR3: CASSLGGTQYF. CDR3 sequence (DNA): TGTGCCAGCAGTTTAGGCGGGACCCAGTACTTC.